The TCR beta chain described here comes from a study of cytomegalovirus exposure and HLA in healthy donors. As concerns this clone: What it binds is unknown.

Study outcomes and limitations: In a later analysis, specific HLA alleles were associated with 15,000 to 20,000 TCR beta sequences at a 0.05 false discovery rate.

The length of the CDR3 is 17 residues. Losses at the gene ends were 2 bases for V and 4 bases for J; bases not matched to a gene: 12. Germline V gives CDR1 SGDLS, CDR2 YYNGEE. Primers: 60 Vbeta forward and 13 Jbeta reverse. Generated by immunoSEQ multiplex PCR, the TCRdb table keeps only in-frame clones and is missing some. Here the sample spans hundreds of thousands of clones, about 74% being singletons. The V call is TRBV9, the J call TRBJ2-5; TRBD2 aligns across 9 bases. The sequencing input was PBMCs. This TCR derives from a woman in her twenties or thirties in good health and CMV-seronegative. In nucleotides, the CDR3 is TGTGCCAGCAGCGTTGGTCGTCTAGCGGGACTAGGAGAGACCCAGTACTTC. Translated: CASSVGRLAGLGETQYF.